A single sample is the source of the 22 T cell receptor beta chains below, sequenced in a study of naive and memory T cell subsets. For blood and skin samples, reverse transcription used TCR alpha and beta constant primers. Each CDR3 protein is one row after TCRdb ran MiXCR on the 5' RACE reads. This sample carries 20,000 to 25,000 distinct CDR3 sequences, less than 5% of them seen once, and the ten largest clones take less than 9%. Whole-blood samples were roughly 2.3 ml of peripheral blood from healthy adult volunteers. The receptors stem from a male donor in good health.

In this sample, this clonotype turned up many times. The rearrangement links TRBV29-1 to TRBJ2-5; D gene unclear. The CDR3 length is 12 residues. Per the germline V gene, CDR1 is SQVTM and CDR2 is ANQGSEA. The V end lost 3 bases, the J end lost 0 bases, and 5 bases lay between the germline ends. CDR3 in DNA: TGCAGCGTTGACCAAAACCAAGAGACCCAGTACTTC. Its protein is CSVDQNQETQYF.

This clonotype occurred a few times. This chain connects TRBV2 to TRBJ1-1; 8 nucleotides line up with TRBD1. This CDR3 is built from 15 residues. Losses at the gene ends were 0 bases for V and 11 bases for J; bases not matched to a gene: 11. The germline V gene has CDR1 SNHLY and CDR2 FYNNEI. As DNA, the CDR3 is TGTGCCAGCAGTGAAGCCTACCCGACAGGGGTTGACGCTTTCTTT. This codes for CASSEAYPTGVDAFF.

In its sample, this clonotype was seen many times. The V call is TRBV10-3, the J call TRBJ1-2; D unclear. This CDR3 comprises 12 residues. The germline V and J ends were trimmed by 2 bases and 8 bases, with 9 bases remaining between them. Looked up from germline, CDR1 is ENHRY and CDR2 is SYGVKD. Written as DNA, the CDR3 is TGTGCCATCAGTGAGGAAAAGGGCGGCTACACCTTC. This encodes CAISEEKGGYTF.

This clonotype was detected ten times or more. The chain combines TRBV7-8 with TRBJ2-1, with 7 positions matching TRBD2. The CDR3 covers 15 residues. CDR1 and CDR2 from the germline V gene are SGHVS and FQNEAQ. J was trimmed by 2 bases and V by 8 bases; bases with no gene match: 9. CDR3 in amino acids: CASGSWGTTYNEQFF. CDR3 nucleotide sequence: TGTGCCAGCGGGAGTTGGGGGACTACCTACAATGAGCAGTTCTTC.

This clonotype was seen at least ten times. The CDR3 reads CASSVEDGSTDTQYF. The DNA of the CDR3 is TGTGCCAGCAGCGTAGAAGACGGCAGCACAGATACGCAGTATTTT. The rearrangement uses TRBV9 and TRBJ2-3, with unresolved D. Germline assignment: CDR1 SGDLS and CDR2 YYNGEE. V lost 0 bases and J lost 0, with 8 bases in between. This CDR3 has 15 amino acids.

Notes on this clonotype: Lacking the conserved final phenylalanine or tryptophan, this CDR3 likely reflects a read error. The CDR3 reads CASSLAQGDGYTG. CDR3 DNA sequence: TGTGCCAGCAGCTTGGCGCAGGGCGATGGCTACACCGGC. The gene calls are TRBV5-4 and TRBJ1-2; maybe TRBD1 (5 bases). V was cut by 0 bases and J by 6 bases, with 9 bases left in between. Germline CDR1 reads SGHNT; CDR2 reads YYREEE (reference sequence). The CDR3 runs 13 residues.

This clonotype was observed many times. The chain carries TRBV6-6 and TRBJ2-5, with D perhaps matching TRBD1 (5 bases). The CDR3 has 13 amino acids. Germline V gene lookup returns CDR1 MNHNY and CDR2 SVGAGI (reference sequence). The V end was cut by 3 bases, the J end by 7 bases, with 12 bases between. The CDR3 DNA reads as TGTGCCAGCAGTTATGACAGTATCTCGACCCAGTACTTC. Its translation is CASSYDSISTQYF.

This clonotype was found many times. The chain is built from TRBV7-8 and TRBJ2-7; the D is unclear. Trimming pared 6 bases from V and 4 bases from J, leaving 7 bases between. CDR3 length: 11 residues. CDR1 is SGHVS and CDR2 is FQNEAQ in the germline V gene. The CDR3 DNA sequence: TGTGCCAGCAGTCATGGGTACGAGCAGTACTTC. It encodes CASSHGYEQYF.

At least ten counts were recorded for this clonotype. The CDR3 DNA is TGCGCCAGCAGCCAAGGCAGGGTAGTTCTCACAGATACGCAGTATTTT. Its protein product is CASSQGRVVLTDTQYF. The chain carries TRBV4-1 and TRBJ2-3; tentative D call: TRBD1 (5 bases). V was shortened by 1 base and J by 2 bases, with 13 bases between the two germline ends. The germline gives CDR1 MGHRA, CDR2 YSYEKL. This CDR3 has 16 amino acids.

There are many counts of this clonotype. The rearrangement links TRBV4-3 to TRBJ1-6, with 9 bases aligning to TRBD1. There are 17 residues in the CDR3. The V gene end was trimmed by 3 bases and the J gene end by 4 bases; junction bases not matched to a gene: 7. CDR1 LGHNA and CDR2 YSLEER come from the germline V gene. The CDR3 protein is CASSQKTGGGYNSPLHF. The CDR3 nucleotides read TGCGCCAGCAGCCAGAAGACAGGGGGAGGATATAATTCACCCCTCCACTTT.

This clonotype was seen many times. The chain has TRBV7-8 and TRBJ2-3; 7 bases fit TRBD2. V trimming: 2 bases; J trimming: 6 bases; junction bases outside the gene matches: 2. This CDR3 is 13 amino acids long. Per the germline V gene, CDR1 is SGHVS and CDR2 is FQNEAQ. The CDR3 DNA reads TGTGCCAGCAGCTTACCGCGGGAGGATACGCAGTATTTT. Encoded protein: CASSLPREDTQYF.

This clonotype was seen ten or more times. V usage is TRBV6-5 and J usage is TRBJ2-2, with D possibly being TRBD2 (6 bases). Deletions cut 2 bases from V and 6 bases from J, with 10 bases between. The length of the CDR3 is 14 residues. The germline V gene encodes CDR1 MNHEY and CDR2 SVGAGI. CDR3 amino acids: CASSYGLLSGELFF. CDR3 nucleotide sequence: TGTGCCAGCAGTTACGGACTACTTTCCGGGGAGCTGTTTTTT.

This clonotype has ten or more counts. In DNA, the CDR3 is TGTGCCAGCAGTCCGACAGGGGGGGGCGAAAAACTGTTTTTT. Translating gives CASSPTGGGEKLFF. This rearrangement joins TRBV12-3 or TRBV12-4 to TRBJ1-4, with 9 bases lining up with TRBD1. Unmatched junction bases numbered 6, after V lost 5 bases and J lost 8 bases. CDR3 length: 14 amino acids.

This clonotype was picked up many times. V gene TRBV13 combines with J gene TRBJ2-7; 12 bases fit TRBD2. The CDR3 is 15 amino acids. Germline V gene lookup returns CDR1 PRHDT and CDR2 FYEKMQ (reference sequence). V lost 4 bases to trimming and J lost 0 bases; unmatched junction nucleotides: 1. The CDR3 loop reads CASSWTSGASYEQYF. CDR3 DNA sequence: TGTGCCAGCAGCTGGACTAGCGGGGCCTCCTACGAGCAGTACTTC.

This clonotype appeared many times. The rearrangement links TRBV20-1 to TRBJ1-1; D perhaps matches TRBD1 (6 bases). Germline V gene lookup returns CDR1 DFQATT and CDR2 SNEGSKA (reference sequence). Trimming stripped 5 bases from V and 3 bases from J, with 7 bases between. The CDR3 covers 11 residues. CDR3 in DNA: TGCAGTGCTTACAGGGACACTGAAGCTTTCTTT. This translates into CSAYRDTEAFF.

This clonotype was observed at least ten times. The rearrangement joins TRBV7-6 to TRBJ2-2; 7 nucleotides match TRBD1. The CDR3 spans 16 residues. V was pared by 4 bases and J by 0 bases, with 5 bases of the junction left unmatched. In germline, CDR1 is SGHVS, CDR2 FNYEAQ. Written as DNA, the CDR3 is TGTGCCAGCAGCTCCAGACAGGGCACGAACACCGGGGAGCTGTTTTTT. Translated: CASSSRQGTNTGELFF.

This clonotype was observed many times. CDR3 loop: CSARDYRGSGAYEQYF. The CDR3 DNA reads as TGCAGTGCTAGAGATTATCGGGGTAGCGGAGCCTACGAGCAGTACTTC. J is TRBJ2-7 and V is TRBV20-1, with TRBD2 as a possible D gene (6 bases). This CDR3 spans 16 amino acids. Germline CDR1 DFQATT, CDR2 SNEGSKA (reference sequence). Trimming stripped 0 bases from V and 2 bases from J, with 17 bases between.

This chain joins TRBV28 and TRBJ2-4; D might be TRBD1 (6 bases). The CDR3 has 13 amino acids. Between the trimmed V and J ends, which lost 8 bases and 3 bases, there was a span of 11 bases. Germline V gene lookup returns CDR1 MDHEN and CDR2 SYDVKM. CDR3 loop: CASFRGDKNIQYF. For the CDR3, the DNA is TGTGCCAGCTTCAGGGGTGACAAAAACATTCAGTACTTC.

This clonotype was picked up many times. The chain employs TRBV5-4 and TRBJ2-3; D tentatively fits TRBD1 or TRBD2 (5 bases each). V dropped 4 bases and J dropped 0 bases, with 12 bases sitting between them. The CDR3 length is 15 residues. Germline V CDR1 and CDR2: SGHNT, YYREEE (reference sequence). The CDR3 nucleotides are TGTGCCAGCAGCGGGACCGAGACTAGCACAGATACGCAGTATTTT. It translates to CASSGTETSTDTQYF.

This clonotype was seen at least ten times. This rearrangement joins TRBV6-2 or TRBV6-3 to TRBJ1-1; weak D call: TRBD1 (5 bases). Germline V lookup: CDR1 MNHEY, CDR2 SVGEGT. The CDR3 is made up of 15 amino acids. Trimming took 0 bases from V and 5 from J, leaving 13 bases between them. CDR3 region: CASSYSGRVRTEAFF. In DNA form, the CDR3 reads TGTGCCAGCAGTTACTCGGGCAGGGTGAGGACTGAAGCTTTCTTT.

This clonotype showed up many times. The chain carries TRBV5-1 and TRBJ2-3, with D tentatively TRBD1 or TRBD2 (5 bases each). Looked up from germline, CDR1 is SGHRS and CDR2 is YFSETQ. The V end lost 3 bases, the J end lost 0 bases, and 23 bases lay between the germline ends. The CDR3 sequence is 19 residues long. CDR3 nucleotide sequence: TGCGCCAGCAGCTCGGTCGGAGGTTCGGGGCATCGTAGCACAGATACGCAGTATTTT. Residues: CASSSVGGSGHRSTDTQYF.

This clonotype was picked up many times. The chain couples TRBV20-1 to TRBJ1-5; 12 nucleotides agree with TRBD1. This CDR3 contains 16 residues. Per germline, CDR1 DFQATT and CDR2 SNEGSKA (reference sequence). The V gene end was trimmed by 2 bases and the J gene end by 6 bases; junction bases not matched to a gene: 8. In DNA form, the CDR3 reads TGCAGTGCTAGATCGATAGGGACAGGGGGCTTTCAGCCCCAGCATTTT. It codes for CSARSIGTGGFQPQHF.